One and the same sample provided the 17 T cell receptor beta chains below, sequenced in a study of blood T cell repertoires in COVID-19. Libraries were prepared by immunoSEQ multiplex PCR; TCRdb keeps only in-frame clonotypes and omits some of them. The sample consists of just under 65,000 clones, roughly 85% of them appearing once. The sequencing input was peripheral blood. These receptors all come from a human donor in a cohort sampled during active COVID-19.

This chain joins TRBV13 and TRBJ2-1; TRBD2 matches at 9 bases. The V and J ends lost 6 bases and 10 bases, in that order; junction bases with no gene match: 10. The CDR3 is 14 residues long. Germline lookup yields CDR1 PRHDT and CDR2 FYEKMQ (reference sequence). This CDR3 is CASRAAGGRREQFF. The CDR3, as DNA: TGTGCCAGCAGAGCAGCGGGGGGCCGGAGGGAGCAGTTCTTC.

The chain has TRBV28 and TRBJ2-7; D gene unclear. Germline values: CDR1 MDHEN, CDR2 SYDVKM. V was shortened by 3 bases and J by 2 bases, with 11 bases between the two germline ends. The CDR3 covers 14 residues. The CDR3 sequence is CASSFRFQPYEQYF. The CDR3 coding sequence is TGTGCCAGCAGTTTCCGGTTTCAACCCTACGAGCAGTACTTC.

The chain couples TRBV18 to TRBJ1-3, with TRBD1 matching over 8 bases. The ends lost 3 bases at V and 1 base at J; junction bases unmatched: 2. CDR3 length: 15 residues. CDR1 is KGHSH, CDR2 LQKENI, per germline. CDR3 coding DNA: TGTGCCAGCTCACCTCAGGGGGCTTCTGGAAACACCATATATTTT. This gives the protein CASSPQGASGNTIYF.

The rearrangement links TRBV7-6 to TRBJ2-3; no reliable D call. V lost 6 bases to trimming and J lost 2 bases, with 9 bases between them. This CDR3 contains 13 residues. Germline CDR1 reads SGHVS; CDR2 reads FNYEAQ. The CDR3 DNA reads as TGTGCCAGCAGTTTTGGGCACACAGATACGCAGTATTTT. Residues: CASSFGHTDTQYF.

This chain joins TRBV15 and TRBJ1-6, with 7 bases matching TRBD1. Per germline, CDR1 LNHNV and CDR2 YYDKDF (reference sequence). V was clipped by 0 bases and J by 8 bases; unmatched bases: 7. This CDR3 spans 16 amino acids. The CDR3 bases are TGTGCCACCAGCAGAGACCCAGGACAGGTCCATTCACCCCTCCACTTT. Translation: CATSRDPGQVHSPLHF.

The V gene is TRBV2, the J gene TRBJ1-1, with D possibly being TRBD1 (6 bases). The CDR3 is 16 amino acids. The V end lost 3 bases, the J end lost 1 base, and 15 bases lay between the germline ends. Germline V CDR1 and CDR2: SNHLY, FYNNEI. The CDR3 protein is CASSESRGGANTEAFF. In DNA form, the CDR3 reads TGTGCCAGCAGTGAGTCCCGTGGGGGGGCGAACACTGAAGCTTTCTTT.

V and J are TRBV19 and TRBJ1-1, with D maybe TRBD1 (6 bases). V was clipped by 6 bases and J by 4 bases, with 21 bases between them. This CDR3 comprises 16 residues. Germline V gene lookup returns CDR1 LNHDA and CDR2 SQIVND (reference sequence). CDR3 DNA sequence: TGTGCCAGTAGAAGAACAACACAGGGATCAGTCACTGAAGCTTTCTTT. This gives the protein CASRRTTQGSVTEAFF.

V and J are TRBV5-1 and TRBJ2-5; 7 bases align to TRBD1. Germline loops: CDR1 SGHRS, CDR2 YFSETQ. The trim removed 5 bases at V and 4 bases at J, leaving 11 bases unmatched. The length of the CDR3 is 15 residues. The CDR3 protein is CASRPLTGFAETQYF. CDR3 DNA sequence: TGCGCCAGCAGACCCTTGACAGGGTTTGCAGAGACCCAGTACTTC.

This chain links TRBV10-2 with TRBJ1-1; D unresolved. Germline V gene data show CDR1 as WSHSY and CDR2 as SAAADI. This CDR3 has 13 residues. V lost 7 bases to trimming and J lost 4 bases, with 13 bases between them. This CDR3 reads CASTEKESTEAFF. In DNA form, the CDR3 reads TGCGCCAGCACCGAAAAGGAGTCCACTGAAGCTTTCTTT.

This chain connects TRBV28 to TRBJ1-5; TRBD1 matches 10 bases. The CDR3 is 14 amino acids. Trimming took 6 bases from V and 7 from J; bases not matched to a gene: 6. Germline values: CDR1 MDHEN, CDR2 SYDVKM. CDR3 DNA sequence: TGTGCCAGCAGACCCGGACAGGGGGGGCAGCCCCAGCATTTT. This codes for CASRPGQGGQPQHF.

This clone has a single count. The chain recombines TRBV28 with TRBJ2-5; 8 bases align to TRBD1. Unmatched junction bases numbered 7, after V lost 7 bases and J lost 3 bases. Germline V gives CDR1 MDHEN, CDR2 SYDVKM. The CDR3 extends over 14 amino acids. In DNA, the CDR3 is TGTGCCAGCATCAAAGGACAGGGCAAAGAGACCCAGTACTTC. Residues: CASIKGQGKETQYF. Full variable domain (rest looked up from reference TRBV28 and TRBJ2-5): DVKVTQSSRYLVKRTGEKVFLECVQDMDHENMFWYRQDPGLGLRLIYFSYDVKMKEKGDIPEGYSVSREKKERFSLILESASTNQTSMYLCASIKGQGKETQYFGPGTRLLVL.

This clone was seen a handful of times. The chain links TRBV9 to TRBJ2-1; 8 nucleotides line up with TRBD1. The CDR3 consists of 16 residues. V lost 4 bases and J lost 7; bases outside the gene matches: 13. The germline V gene encodes CDR1 SGDLS and CDR2 YYNGEE. CDR3 sequence: CASSPGQGGIENEQFF. The CDR3 nucleotides read TGTGCCAGCAGCCCCGGACAGGGAGGAATTGAGAATGAGCAGTTCTTC.

The chain has TRBV4-3 and TRBJ2-3; TRBD2 is a possible D gene (5 bases). The CDR3 consists of 15 residues. Trimming took 3 bases from V and 2 from J, leaving 12 bases between them. In germline, CDR1 is LGHNA, CDR2 YSLEER. CDR3 sequence (DNA): TGCGCCAGCAGCCAGCTCGGACTCACCACAGATACGCAGTATTTT. Protein product: CASSQLGLTTDTQYF.

This chain links TRBV6-6 with TRBJ2-1; 12 bases are a match to TRBD2. Germline CDR1 reads MNHNY; CDR2 reads SVGAGI (reference sequence). This CDR3 is 15 amino acids long. Trimming at V came to 10 bases and at J to 2 bases, leaving 6 bases not matched to a gene. CDR3 DNA sequence: TGTGCCACCGAACTAGCGGGGGGAACCTACAATGAGCAGTTCTTC. This translates into CATELAGGTYNEQFF.

The rearrangement links TRBV19 to TRBJ2-5; 10 nucleotides match TRBD1. The CDR3 extends over 14 amino acids. The V gene's germline CDR1 is LNHDA and CDR2 SQIVND (reference sequence). Trimming took 3 bases from V and 5 from J; bases not matched to a gene: 3. Here the CDR3 reads CASSIRGQGETQYF. The CDR3 DNA is TGTGCCAGTAGTATCAGGGGACAGGGGGAGACCCAGTACTTC.

The chain recombines TRBV7-3 with TRBJ2-3; 8 bases fit TRBD2. Per germline, CDR1 SGHTA and CDR2 FQGTGA. There are 17 residues in the CDR3. V shed 2 bases, J shed 2 bases, and the junction held 9 bases outside the gene matches. The DNA of the CDR3 is TGTGCCAGCAGCTTAGTTAGTAGCGGGGACGACACAGATACGCAGTATTTT. Residues: CASSLVSSGDDTDTQYF.

The gene calls are TRBV14 and TRBJ1-5; possibly TRBD1 for D (6 bases). CDR1 and CDR2 from the germline V gene are SGHDN and FVKESK. This CDR3 has 13 residues. The V and J ends lost 6 bases and 5 bases respectively, with 11 bases between them. In DNA form, the CDR3 reads TGTGCCAGCAGTGGACAGACTTATCAGCCCCAGCATTTT. As protein: CASSGQTYQPQHF.